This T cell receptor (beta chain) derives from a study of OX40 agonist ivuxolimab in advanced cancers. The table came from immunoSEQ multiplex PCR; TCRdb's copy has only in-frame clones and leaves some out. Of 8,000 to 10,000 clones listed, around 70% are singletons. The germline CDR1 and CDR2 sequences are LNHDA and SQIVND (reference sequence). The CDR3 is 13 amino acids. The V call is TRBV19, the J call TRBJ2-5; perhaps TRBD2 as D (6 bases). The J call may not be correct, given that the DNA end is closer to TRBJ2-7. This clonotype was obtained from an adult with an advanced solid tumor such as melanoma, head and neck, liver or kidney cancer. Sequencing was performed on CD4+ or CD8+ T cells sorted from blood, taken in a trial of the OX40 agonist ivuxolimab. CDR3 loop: CASSSREVNEQYF. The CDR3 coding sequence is TGTGCCAGTAGTTCCAGGGAGGTGAACGAGCAGTACTTC.